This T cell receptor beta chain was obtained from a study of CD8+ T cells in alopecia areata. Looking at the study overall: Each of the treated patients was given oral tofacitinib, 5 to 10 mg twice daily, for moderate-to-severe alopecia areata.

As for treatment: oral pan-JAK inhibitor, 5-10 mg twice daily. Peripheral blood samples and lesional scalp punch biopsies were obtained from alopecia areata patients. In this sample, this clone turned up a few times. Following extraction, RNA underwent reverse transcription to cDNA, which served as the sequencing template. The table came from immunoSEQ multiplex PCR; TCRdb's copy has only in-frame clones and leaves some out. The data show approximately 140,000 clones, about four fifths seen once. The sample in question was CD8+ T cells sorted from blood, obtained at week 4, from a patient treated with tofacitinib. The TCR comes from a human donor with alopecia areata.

The CDR3 is CASSLGGQGAGEQYF. CDR3 sequence (DNA): TGTGCCAGCAGCTTAGGTGGACAGGGGGCGGGTGAGCAGTACTTC. The chain couples TRBV7-8 to TRBJ2-7; 11 bases map to TRBD1. The CDR3 totals 15 residues. Germline values: CDR1 SGHVS, CDR2 FQNEAQ. After removal of 1 base from V and 7 bases from J, the junction contained 6 bases not matched to a gene.